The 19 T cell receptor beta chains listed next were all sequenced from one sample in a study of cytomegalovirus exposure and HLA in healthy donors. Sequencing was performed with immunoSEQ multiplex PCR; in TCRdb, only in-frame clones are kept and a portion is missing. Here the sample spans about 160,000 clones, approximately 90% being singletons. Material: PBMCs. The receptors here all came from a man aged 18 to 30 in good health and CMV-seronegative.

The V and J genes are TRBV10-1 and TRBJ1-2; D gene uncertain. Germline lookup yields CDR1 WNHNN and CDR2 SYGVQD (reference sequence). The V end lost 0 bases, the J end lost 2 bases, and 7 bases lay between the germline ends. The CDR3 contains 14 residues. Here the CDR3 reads CASSESEFNYGYTF. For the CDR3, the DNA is TGCGCCAGCAGTGAGTCTGAGTTCAACTATGGCTACACCTTC.

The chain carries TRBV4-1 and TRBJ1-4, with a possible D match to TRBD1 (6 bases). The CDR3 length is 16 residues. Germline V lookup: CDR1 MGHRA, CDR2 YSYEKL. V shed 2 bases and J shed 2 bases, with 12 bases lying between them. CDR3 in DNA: TGCGCCAGCAGCCAAAGAGGGGGTCGTACTAATGAAAAACTGTTTTTT. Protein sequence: CASSQRGGRTNEKLFF.

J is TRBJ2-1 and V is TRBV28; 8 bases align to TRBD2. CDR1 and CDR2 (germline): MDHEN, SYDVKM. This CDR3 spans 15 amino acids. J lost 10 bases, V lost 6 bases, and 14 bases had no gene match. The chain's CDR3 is CASSPPGTRVREQFF. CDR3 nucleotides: TGTGCCAGCAGCCCACCCGGGACTAGAGTCAGGGAGCAGTTCTTC.

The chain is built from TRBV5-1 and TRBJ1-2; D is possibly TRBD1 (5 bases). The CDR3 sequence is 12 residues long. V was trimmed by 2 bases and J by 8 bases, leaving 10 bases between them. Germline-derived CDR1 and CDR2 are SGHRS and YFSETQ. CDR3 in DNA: TGCGCCAGCAGCTTCGACAGAAGAGGCTACACCTTC. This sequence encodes CASSFDRRGYTF.

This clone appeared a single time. The CDR3, as DNA: TGTGCCATCAATTTCCGGGATATCTATAATTCACCCCTCCACTTT. It is translated as CAINFRDIYNSPLHF. The chain couples TRBV7-9 to TRBJ1-6; D is ambiguous. The CDR3 totals 15 residues. From germline, CDR1 is SEHNR and CDR2 FQNEAQ (reference sequence). Trimming removed 10 bases from V and 3 bases from J, with 16 bases in between.

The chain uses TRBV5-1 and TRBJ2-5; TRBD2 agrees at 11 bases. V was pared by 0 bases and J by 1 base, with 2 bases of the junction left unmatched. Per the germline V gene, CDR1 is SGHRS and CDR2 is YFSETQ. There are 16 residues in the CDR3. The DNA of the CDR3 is TGCGCCAGCAGCTTGGGTACTAGCGGGGGCCAAGAGACCCAGTACTTC. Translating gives CASSLGTSGGQETQYF.

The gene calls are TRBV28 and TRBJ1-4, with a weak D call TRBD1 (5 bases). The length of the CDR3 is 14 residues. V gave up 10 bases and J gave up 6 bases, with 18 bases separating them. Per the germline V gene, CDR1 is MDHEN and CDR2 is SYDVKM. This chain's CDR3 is CATKMGGTDEKLFF. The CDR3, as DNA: TGTGCCACCAAAATGGGGGGTACGGATGAAAAACTGTTTTTT.

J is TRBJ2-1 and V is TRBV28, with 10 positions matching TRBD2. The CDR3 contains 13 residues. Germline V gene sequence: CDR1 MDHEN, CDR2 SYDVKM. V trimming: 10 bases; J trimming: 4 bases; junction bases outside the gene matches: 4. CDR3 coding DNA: TGTGCCACCGGACTAGCGGATTACAATGAGCAGTTCTTC. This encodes CATGLADYNEQFF.

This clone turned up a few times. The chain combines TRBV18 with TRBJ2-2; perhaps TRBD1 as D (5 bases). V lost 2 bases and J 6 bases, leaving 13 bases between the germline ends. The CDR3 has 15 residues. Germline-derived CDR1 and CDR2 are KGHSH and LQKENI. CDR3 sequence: CASSPEQDAAGELFF. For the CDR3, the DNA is TGTGCCAGCTCACCAGAACAGGATGCGGCCGGGGAGCTGTTTTTT.

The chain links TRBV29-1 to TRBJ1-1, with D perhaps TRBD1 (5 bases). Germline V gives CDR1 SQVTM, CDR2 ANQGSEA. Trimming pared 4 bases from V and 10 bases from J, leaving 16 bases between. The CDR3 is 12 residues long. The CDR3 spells CSVGTAWGVAFF. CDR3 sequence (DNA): TGCAGCGTTGGGACGGCGTGGGGGGTAGCTTTCTTT.

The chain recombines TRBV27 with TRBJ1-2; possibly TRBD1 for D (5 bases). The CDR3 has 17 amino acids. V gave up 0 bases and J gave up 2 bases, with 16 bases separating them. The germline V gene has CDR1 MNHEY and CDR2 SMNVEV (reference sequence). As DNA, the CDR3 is TGTGCCAGCAGTTTATCGCGTTTAACAGGAAGGAACTATGGCTACACCTTC. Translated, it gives CASSLSRLTGRNYGYTF.

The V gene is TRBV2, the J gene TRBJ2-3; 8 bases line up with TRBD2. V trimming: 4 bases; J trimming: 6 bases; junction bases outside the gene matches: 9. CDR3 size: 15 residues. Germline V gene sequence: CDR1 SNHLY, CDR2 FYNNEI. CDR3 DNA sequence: TGTGCCAGCAGTGCCGCGGGGGGCTCCTGGGATACGCAGTATTTT. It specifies CASSAAGGSWDTQYF.

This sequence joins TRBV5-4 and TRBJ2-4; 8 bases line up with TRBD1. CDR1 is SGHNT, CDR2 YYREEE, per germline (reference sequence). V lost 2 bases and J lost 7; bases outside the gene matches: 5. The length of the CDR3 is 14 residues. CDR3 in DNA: TGTGCCAGCAGCTTTTCAGGGGGCCACAACATTCAGTACTTC. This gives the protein CASSFSGGHNIQYF.

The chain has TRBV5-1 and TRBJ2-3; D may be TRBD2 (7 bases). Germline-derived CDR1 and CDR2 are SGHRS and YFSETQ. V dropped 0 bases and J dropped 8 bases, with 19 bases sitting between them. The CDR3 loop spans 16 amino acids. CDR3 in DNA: TGCGCCAGCAGCTTGGGGAAGTGGGGGGGCGGCGGTACGCAGTATTTT. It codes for CASSLGKWGGGGTQYF.

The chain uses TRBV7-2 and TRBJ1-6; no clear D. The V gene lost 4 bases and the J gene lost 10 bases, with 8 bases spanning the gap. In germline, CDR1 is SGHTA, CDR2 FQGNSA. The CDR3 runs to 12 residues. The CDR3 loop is CASSSIPSPLHF. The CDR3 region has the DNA TGTGCCAGCAGCTCCATCCCCTCACCCCTCCACTTT. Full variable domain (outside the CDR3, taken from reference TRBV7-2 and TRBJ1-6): GAGVSQSPSNKVTEKGKDVELRCDPISGHTALYWYRQSLGQGLEFLIYFQGNSAPDKSGLPSDRFSAERTGGSVSTLTIQRTQQEDSAVYLCASSSIPSPLHFGNGTRLTVT.

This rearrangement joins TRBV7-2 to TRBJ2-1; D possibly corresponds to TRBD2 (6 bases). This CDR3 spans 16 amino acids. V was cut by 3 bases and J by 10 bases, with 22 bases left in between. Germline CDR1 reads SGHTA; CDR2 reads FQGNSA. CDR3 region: CASSFREWGVRREQFF. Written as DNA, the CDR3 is TGTGCCAGCAGCTTTCGGGAGTGGGGGGTAAGGAGGGAGCAGTTCTTC.

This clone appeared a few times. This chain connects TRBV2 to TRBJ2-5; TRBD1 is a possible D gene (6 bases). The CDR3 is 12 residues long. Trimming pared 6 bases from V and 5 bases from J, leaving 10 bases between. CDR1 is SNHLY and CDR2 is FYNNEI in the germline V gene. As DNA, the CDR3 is TGTGCCAGCAGGGGGGCGAGGGAGACCCAGTACTTC. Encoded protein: CASRGARETQYF.

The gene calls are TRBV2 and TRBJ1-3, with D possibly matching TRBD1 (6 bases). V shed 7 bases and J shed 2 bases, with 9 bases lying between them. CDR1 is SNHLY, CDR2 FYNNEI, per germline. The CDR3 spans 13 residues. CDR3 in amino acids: CASISGAGNTIYF. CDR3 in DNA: TGTGCCAGCATCTCAGGGGCTGGAAACACCATATATTTT.

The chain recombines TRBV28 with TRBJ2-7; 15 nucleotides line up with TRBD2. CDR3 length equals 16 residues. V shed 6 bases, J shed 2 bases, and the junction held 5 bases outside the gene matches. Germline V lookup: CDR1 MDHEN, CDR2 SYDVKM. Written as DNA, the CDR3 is TGTGCCAGCAGCCAAGGACTAGCGGGGGGGGCCTACGAGCAGTACGTC. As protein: CASSQGLAGGAYEQYV.